This T cell receptor beta chain appears in the sequencing data of a study of blood T cells in healthy people across ages (dated by TCRdb to the mid-2010s). Background on the whole study: In model experiments, roughly one uniquely barcoded TCR beta cDNA molecule per two T cells was captured by template switching. Using deep sequencing normalized with unique cDNA molecular identifiers, the study measured how TCR beta repertoire diversity changes with age. The donors were split into four age groups: young (average about 15 years), middle-aged (about 40), aged (approximately 60) and long-lived (approximately 80). To avoid experimental bias, donors of different ages were spread randomly across the sequencing lanes. The study analyzed two additional independent replicas of 1 million unique cDNA reads from the same blood draw for two donors, one aged 18 to 30 and one aged 80 or older.

Receptors were amplified or captured by 5' RACE. TCRdb lists the instrument as Illumina HiSeq 2500. A second PCR of roughly 7 to 12 cycles was run with a J-beta primer mix and a sample-barcoded 5' primer. A unique molecular identifier was introduced onto each TCR beta cDNA molecule by a template-switch 5' adaptor carrying 12 random nucleotides. At least 2.5 million CDR3-containing paired-end reads were obtained from each sample. The Mint cDNA synthesis kit, primed by a TRBC-specific oligonucleotide, was used to synthesize first-strand cDNA from all RNA. All cDNA was treated with uracil-DNA glycosylase and then went through a first 18-cycle PCR with the universal primers M1SS and BC2_uni_R. In the source study's methods: For normalization, 1 million high-quality reads, each with a distinct molecular identifier, were randomly selected from each sample. Reads with shared molecular identifiers were discarded instead of being binned into consensus sequences. MiTCR, with a Q25 quality threshold and the strictest error-elimination algorithm, was used for CDR3 identification, clonotype clustering and error correction. A nonparametric unseen species model with Euler transformation was used to estimate lower-bound total TCR beta diversity. TCRdb trimmed public reads at Q25 via fastp, called clones via MiXCR and kept in-frame beta chains. Merged by CDR3 protein, the rows form single entries marked with the most common genes and DNA. TCRdb's processing, not the authors', yielded these V and J calls. The sample table contains hundreds of thousands of distinct CDR3 sequences; only one count was recorded for approximately 29% of them. The top ten hold 15% of the sample.

The germline V gene (reference sequence) supplies CDR1 SEHNR and CDR2 FQNEAQ. V is trimmed back by 6 bases and J by 1 base, and the junction contains 10 bases that no gene match accounts for. There are 16 amino acids in the CDR3, from cysteine to phenylalanine inclusive. Of the read, only the CDR3 DNA is kept; its 48 bases are in frame from base 1. Comment on this clonotype: Its cognate antigen has yet to be identified. A much bigger clone sits one base away, suggesting this may be a read error.

The 40 or so donors, aged about 6 to 95 years, were systemically healthy Caucasian individuals from Russia. Each donor gave around 9.5 milliliters of peripheral blood, collected into EDTA-treated Vacutainer tubes. Ficoll-Paque density-gradient centrifugation was used to isolate PBMCs, with at least 6.5 million per sample. Total RNA was extracted from PBMCs with Trizol reagent, with at least 6 micrograms obtained per sample. For every donor, an aliquot of PBMCs went through flow cytometry to measure the percentages of naive CD45RAhigh/CD27high T cells. Overall study outcomes, separate from this receptor: Because the CMV infection status of the donors was unknown, age-related changes in expanded clonotypes may potentially have been confounded. Because profiling used bulk unsorted PBMCs, naive and antigen-experienced compartments could not be compared conclusively. Compared with the aged group, the long-lived group had more naive CD4+ T cells, fewer expanded clones and increased TCR diversity, a pattern suggesting age selection. Estimates of total diversity from one million sequenced T cells were regarded as lower bounds and underestimates. The percentage of naive T cells measured by flow cytometry correlated strongly with observed TCR beta diversity. As age increased, observed TCR beta diversity per million T cells dropped in a roughly linear way, and a significant reduction was already evident by age roughly 40.

The chain couples TRBV7-9 to TRBJ2-3, and TRBD1 aligns with 7 junction nucleotides. This sequence was found in a woman of 80 years or more in good health. Donor details come from another sample of the same person, matched by shared clones. The material sequenced was blood. In nucleotide form, the sequence is TGTGCCAGCAGAAGCCGACAGGGTGTCGGCACAGATACGCAGTATTTT. Its protein reads: CASRSRQGVGTDTQYF.